This passage covers 18 T cell receptor beta chains from one sample sequenced in a study of shared T cell receptors in the human thymus. The data were produced by immunoSEQ multiplex PCR, yet TCRdb's version contains in-frame clones alone and is incomplete. The table has about 710,000 clones, approximately 87% seen once. The sample was also linked to a second study, of human thymus T cells.

Source material: thymocytes. The receptors stem from a boy under two years old with a congenital heart defect.

This chain joins TRBV25-1 and TRBJ2-1, with a possible D match to TRBD1 (6 bases). The V gene's germline CDR1 is MGHDK and CDR2 SYGVNS. The ends were cut back, 6 bases at V and 9 bases at J, with 15 bases in the middle. The CDR3 runs 13 residues. CDR3 in amino acids: CASSDPGAGEQFF. CDR3 nucleotides: TGTGCCAGCAGCGACCCAGGGGCCGGTGAGCAGTTCTTC.

The chain employs TRBV5-1 and TRBJ2-1; 10 nucleotides line up with TRBD2. V dropped 2 bases and J dropped 5; count of bases not matched to a gene: 22. This CDR3 comprises 21 residues. CDR1 SGHRS and CDR2 YFSETQ come from the germline V gene. In DNA form, the CDR3 reads TGCGCCAGCAGCTTTCCACATCTAGTAGCGGGAGGCGAACCAGGGGACAATGAGCAGTTCTTC. This sequence encodes CASSFPHLVAGGEPGDNEQFF. Together with reference TRBV5-1 and TRBJ2-1, the CDR3 gives the full variable domain: KAGVTQTPRYLIKTRGQQVTLSCSPISGHRSVSWYQQTPGQGLQFLFEYFSETQRNKGNFPGRFSGRQFSNSRSEMNVSTLELGDSALYLCASSFPHLVAGGEPGDNEQFFGPGTRLTVL.

This sequence joins TRBV12-5 and TRBJ2-1, with TRBD1 matching 8 bases. Trimming removed 4 bases from V and 5 bases from J; junction bases left unmatched: 10. Looked up from germline, CDR1 is LGHNT and CDR2 is FRNRAP. The CDR3 is 16 amino acids. In nucleotides, the CDR3 is TGTGCTAGTGGTTCCCAAGGGACAGGAGAAAACAATGAGCAGTTCTTC. Residues: CASGSQGTGENNEQFF.

This rearrangement joins TRBV27 to TRBJ2-2; possible D gene TRBD1, 6 bases. V was cut by 4 bases and J by 5 bases, with 14 bases left in between. CDR1 and CDR2 (germline): MNHEY, SMNVEV (reference sequence). The CDR3 loop spans 15 amino acids. CDR3 sequence: CASSYTGQGTGELFF. The CDR3, as DNA: TGTGCCAGCAGTTATACAGGGCAGGGAACCGGGGAGCTGTTTTTT.

The J gene is TRBJ1-2, the V gene TRBV6-1, with 9 nucleotides matching TRBD1. Trimming cost V 1 base and J 6 bases; bases outside gene matches: 6. This CDR3 has 15 residues. Germline CDR1 is MNHNS and CDR2 is SASEGT. This chain's CDR3 is CASSEGQTGGDGYTF. CDR3 in DNA: TGTGCCAGCAGTGAAGGCCAGACAGGGGGGGATGGCTACACCTTC.

This chain links TRBV7-3 with TRBJ1-6; 7 nucleotides line up with TRBD1. With V trimmed by 4 bases and J by 6 bases, 3 bases remained unmatched. CDR1 SGHTA and CDR2 FQGTGA come from the germline V gene. This CDR3 region has 14 residues. In DNA form, the CDR3 reads TGTGCCAGCAGCTGGGACAGATCTAATTCACCCCTCCACTTT. Translated: CASSWDRSNSPLHF.

This chain links TRBV7-2 with TRBJ1-2; tentatively, D is TRBD1 (6 bases). Between the trimmed V and J ends, which lost 8 bases and 8 bases, there was a span of 21 bases. The germline gives CDR1 SGHTA, CDR2 FQGNSA. This CDR3 has 14 residues. CDR3 DNA sequence: TGTGCCAGCTCAGGAAACCACAGGGCGAGGGGCTACACCTTC. This codes for CASSGNHRARGYTF.

The chain is built from TRBV9 and TRBJ1-1; the match to TRBD1 covers 8 bases. Germline trimming cut 2 bases from V and 4 bases from J; bases unmatched to any gene: 7. CDR1 SGDLS and CDR2 YYNGEE come from the germline V gene. This CDR3 has 15 residues. The DNA of the CDR3 is TGTGCCAGCAGCGTCCTGGGGACAGGCGCCACTGAAGCTTTCTTT. It encodes CASSVLGTGATEAFF.

The rearrangement uses TRBV7-8 and TRBJ2-1; D possibly corresponds to TRBD2 (6 bases). The V gene lost 8 bases and the J gene lost 0 bases, with 14 bases spanning the gap. From germline, CDR1 is SGHVS and CDR2 FQNEAQ. CDR3 size: 15 residues. This CDR3 is CASRGTRSSYNEQFF. The DNA for the CDR3 is TGTGCCAGCCGCGGGACGAGGAGCTCCTACAATGAGCAGTTCTTC.

This chain links TRBV6-1 with TRBJ1-1; 7 nucleotides line up with TRBD1. V lost 5 bases to trimming and J lost 4 bases; unmatched junction nucleotides: 4. CDR3 length: 13 residues. Per germline, CDR1 MNHNS and CDR2 SASEGT. This CDR3 reads CASSTGVATEAFF. The CDR3, as DNA: TGTGCCAGCAGTACAGGGGTGGCCACTGAAGCTTTCTTT.

The DNA for the CDR3 is TGCAGCGTGACGTACAGGGGTAAAGGTAGCGGGGAGCTGTTTTTT. Translating gives CSVTYRGKGSGELFF. The chain is built from TRBV29-1 and TRBJ2-2, with TRBD1 matching over 7 bases. There are 15 residues in the CDR3. Germline V gene lookup returns CDR1 SQVTM and CDR2 ANQGSEA. V lost 6 bases, J lost 7 bases, and 14 bases stayed unmatched.

The chain employs TRBV2 and TRBJ1-1; possible D gene TRBD1, 5 bases. Trimming took 6 bases from V and 2 from J, leaving 10 bases between them. The germline gives CDR1 SNHLY, CDR2 FYNNEI. This CDR3 contains 13 residues. The CDR3 DNA reads as TGTGCCAGCAGAGGCGGGACTAACACTGAAGCTTTCTTT. Amino acid sequence: CASRGGTNTEAFF.

This chain uses TRBV27 with TRBJ1-1, with TRBD1 matching 10 bases. The germline CDR1 and CDR2 sequences are MNHEY and SMNVEV (reference sequence). There are 16 residues in the CDR3. V was clipped by 0 bases and J by 4 bases; unmatched bases: 5. The CDR3, as DNA: TGTGCCAGCAGTTTATCCCGGACAGGGGGGACCACTGAAGCTTTCTTT. It specifies CASSLSRTGGTTEAFF.

This chain links TRBV7-9 with TRBJ1-1, with 7 bases lining up with TRBD1. Germline CDR1 and CDR2: SEHNR and FQNEAQ (reference sequence). This CDR3 comprises 16 residues. J lost 8 bases, V lost 5 bases, and 17 bases had no gene match. CDR3 nucleotide sequence: TGTGCCAGCAGCCACACGGACAGGCCCATGCTAACGGAAGCTTTCTTT. It encodes CASSHTDRPMLTEAFF.

The rearrangement uses TRBV7-9 and TRBJ2-7; D gene ambiguous. The V gene's germline CDR1 is SEHNR and CDR2 FQNEAQ (reference sequence). V dropped 1 base and J dropped 5 bases, with 9 bases sitting between them. The CDR3 length is 13 residues. The CDR3 here is CASSLDLQHEQYF. The CDR3 coding sequence is TGTGCCAGCAGCTTAGATCTACAGCACGAGCAGTACTTC. The variable domain in full, completed from reference TRBV7-9 and TRBJ2-7, reads DTGVSQNPRHKITKRGQNVTFRCDPISEHNRLYWYRQTLGQGPEFLTYFQNEAQLEKSRLLSDRFSAERPKGSFSTLEIQRTEQGDSAMYLCASSLDLQHEQYFGPGTRLTVT.

The rearrangement uses TRBV19 and TRBJ2-1; 10 positions match TRBD2. From germline, CDR1 is LNHDA and CDR2 SQIVND (reference sequence). The CDR3 covers 17 residues. Trimming at V came to 9 bases and at J to 5 bases, leaving 16 bases not matched to a gene. CDR3 protein: CASGEGTSGDCNNEQFF. CDR3 DNA: TGTGCCAGCGGAGAAGGCACTAGCGGGGATTGCAACAATGAGCAGTTCTTC.

This rearrangement joins TRBV4-3 to TRBJ2-3, with 8 bases identical to TRBD2. Germline values: CDR1 LGHNA, CDR2 YSLEER. The trim removed 0 bases at V and 6 bases at J, leaving 8 bases unmatched. CDR3 length: 16 residues. CDR3: CASSQEGGGPGDTQYF. DNA of the CDR3: TGCGCCAGCAGCCAAGAAGGCGGGGGGCCGGGCGATACGCAGTATTTT.

The V and J genes are TRBV11-2 and TRBJ2-3; 8 bases align to TRBD2. The CDR3 contains 18 residues. From germline, CDR1 is SGHAT and CDR2 FQNNGV. V was clipped by 5 bases and J by 3 bases; unmatched bases: 16. The CDR3 DNA follows: TGTGCCAGCAGCCCCCTTTTCGGGAGGGTTGGGGGGACAGATACGCAGTATTTT. This translates into CASSPLFGRVGGTDTQYF.